The TCR beta chain described here comes from a study of blood T cell repertoires in COVID-19. Assay: immunoSEQ multiplex PCR; the TCRdb copy retains only in-frame clones and omits some. The profile shows over 200,000 clones, roughly 91% of them singletons. Germline V lookup: CDR1 LGHNA, CDR2 YSLEER. CDR3 length: 19 amino acids. Trimming shortened V by 0 bases and J by 3 bases, and 21 bases separated the two germline ends. Sample: PBMCs or T cells enriched from blood (not recorded which). The chain couples TRBV4-3 to TRBJ2-1; no definite D call. The receptor's source is a man aged 35 to 55 who had recovered from COVID-19. As DNA, the CDR3 is TGCGCCAGCAGCCAAGATCTGAGGCCCGACCCGAGATTCTACAATGAGCAGTTCTTC. Its translation: CASSQDLRPDPRFYNEQFF.